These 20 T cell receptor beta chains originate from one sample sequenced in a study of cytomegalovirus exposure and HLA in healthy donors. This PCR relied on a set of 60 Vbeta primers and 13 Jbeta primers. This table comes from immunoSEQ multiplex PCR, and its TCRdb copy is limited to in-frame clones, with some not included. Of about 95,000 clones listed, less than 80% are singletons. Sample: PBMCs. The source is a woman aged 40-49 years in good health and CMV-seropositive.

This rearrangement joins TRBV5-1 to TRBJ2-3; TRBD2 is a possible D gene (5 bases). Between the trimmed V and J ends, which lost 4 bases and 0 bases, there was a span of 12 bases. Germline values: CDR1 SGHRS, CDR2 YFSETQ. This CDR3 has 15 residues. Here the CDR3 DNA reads TGCGCCAGCAGCGTGGACTTTACTAGCACAGATACGCAGTATTTT. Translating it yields CASSVDFTSTDTQYF.

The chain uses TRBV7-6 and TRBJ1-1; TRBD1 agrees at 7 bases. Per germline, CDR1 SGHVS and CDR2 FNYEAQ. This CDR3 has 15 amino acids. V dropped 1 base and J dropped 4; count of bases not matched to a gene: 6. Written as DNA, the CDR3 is TGTGCCAGCAGCTTAGGGGGCAGGGGGGCCACTGAAGCTTTCTTT. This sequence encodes CASSLGGRGATEAFF.

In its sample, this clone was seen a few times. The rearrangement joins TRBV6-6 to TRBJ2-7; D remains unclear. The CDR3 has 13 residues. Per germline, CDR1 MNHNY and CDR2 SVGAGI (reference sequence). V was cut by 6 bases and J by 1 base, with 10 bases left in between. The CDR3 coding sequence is TGTGCCAGCAGCCGGGTTGGGTCCTACGAGCAGTACTTC. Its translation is CASSRVGSYEQYF.

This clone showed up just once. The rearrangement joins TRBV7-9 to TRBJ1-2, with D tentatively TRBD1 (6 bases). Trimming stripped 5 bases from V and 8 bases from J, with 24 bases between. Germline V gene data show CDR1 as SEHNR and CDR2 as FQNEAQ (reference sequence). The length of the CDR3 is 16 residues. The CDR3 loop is CASSPAPGDNLQGYTF. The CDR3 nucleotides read TGTGCCAGCAGCCCAGCCCCAGGGGATAATTTGCAGGGCTACACCTTC.

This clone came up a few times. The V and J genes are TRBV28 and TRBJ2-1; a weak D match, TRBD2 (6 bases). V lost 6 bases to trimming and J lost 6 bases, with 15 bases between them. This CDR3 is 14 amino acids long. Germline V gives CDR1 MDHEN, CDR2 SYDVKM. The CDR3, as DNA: TGTGCCAGCAGCTTCGGGACTCCCCTCAATGAGCAGTTCTTC. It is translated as CASSFGTPLNEQFF.

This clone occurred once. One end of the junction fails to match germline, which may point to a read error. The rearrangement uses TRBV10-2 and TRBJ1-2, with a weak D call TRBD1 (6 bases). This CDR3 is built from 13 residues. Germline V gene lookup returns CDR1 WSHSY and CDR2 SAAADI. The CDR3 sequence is CASRGAANYGHTF. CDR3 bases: TGCGCCAGCAGGGGGGCTGCTAACTATGGCCACACCTTC.

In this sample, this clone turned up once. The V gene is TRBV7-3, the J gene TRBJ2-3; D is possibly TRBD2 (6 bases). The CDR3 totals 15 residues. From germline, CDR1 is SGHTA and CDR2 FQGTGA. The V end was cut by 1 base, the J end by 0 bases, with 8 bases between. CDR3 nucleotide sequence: TGTGCCAGCAGCTTAATTCTAGCGAGCACAGATACGCAGTATTTT. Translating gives CASSLILASTDTQYF.

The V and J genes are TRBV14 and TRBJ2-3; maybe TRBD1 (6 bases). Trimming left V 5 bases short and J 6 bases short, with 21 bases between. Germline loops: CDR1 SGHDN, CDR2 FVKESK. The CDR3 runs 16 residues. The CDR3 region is CASSLQPGQAGDTQYF. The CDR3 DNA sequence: TGTGCCAGCAGCTTACAGCCGGGACAAGCAGGGGATACGCAGTATTTT.

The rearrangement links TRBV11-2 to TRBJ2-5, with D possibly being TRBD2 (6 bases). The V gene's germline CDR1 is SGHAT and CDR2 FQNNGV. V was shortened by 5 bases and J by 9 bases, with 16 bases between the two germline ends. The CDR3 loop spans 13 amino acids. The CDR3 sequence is CASSPGTPRAQYF. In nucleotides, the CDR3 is TGTGCCAGCAGCCCCGGGACTCCAAGGGCCCAGTACTTC.

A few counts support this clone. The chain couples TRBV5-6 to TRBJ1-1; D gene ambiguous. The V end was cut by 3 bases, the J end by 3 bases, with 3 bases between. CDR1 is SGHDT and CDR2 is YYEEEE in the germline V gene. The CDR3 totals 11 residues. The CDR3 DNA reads TGTGCCAGCAGCTCGGACACTGAAGCTTTCTTT. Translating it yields CASSSDTEAFF.

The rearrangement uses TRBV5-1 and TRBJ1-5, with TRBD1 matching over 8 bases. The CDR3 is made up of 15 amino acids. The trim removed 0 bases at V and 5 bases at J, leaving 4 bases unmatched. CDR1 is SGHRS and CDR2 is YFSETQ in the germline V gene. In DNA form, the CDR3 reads TGCGCCAGCAGCTTGGAGGGACAGGACGATCAGCCCCAGCATTTT. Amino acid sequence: CASSLEGQDDQPQHF. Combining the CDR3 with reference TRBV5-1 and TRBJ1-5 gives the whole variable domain KAGVTQTPRYLIKTRGQQVTLSCSPISGHRSVSWYQQTPGQGLQFLFEYFSETQRNKGNFPGRFSGRQFSNSRSEMNVSTLELGDSALYLCASSLEGQDDQPQHFGDGTRLSIL.

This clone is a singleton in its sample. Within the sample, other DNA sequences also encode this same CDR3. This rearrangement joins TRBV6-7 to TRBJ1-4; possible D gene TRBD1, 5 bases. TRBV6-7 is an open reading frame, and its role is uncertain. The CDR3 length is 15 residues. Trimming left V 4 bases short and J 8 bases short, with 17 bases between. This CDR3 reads CASSSTDTTREKLFF. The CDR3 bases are TGTGCCAGCAGTTCGACGGACACTACCAGGGAAAAACTGTTTTTT.

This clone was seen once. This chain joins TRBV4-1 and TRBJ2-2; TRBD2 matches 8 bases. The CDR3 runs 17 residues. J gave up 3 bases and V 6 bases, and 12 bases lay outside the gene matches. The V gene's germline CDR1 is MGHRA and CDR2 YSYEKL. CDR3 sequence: CASSRLKRELDTGELFF. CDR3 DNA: TGCGCCAGCAGTCGACTGAAGCGGGAGCTTGACACCGGGGAGCTGTTTTTT.

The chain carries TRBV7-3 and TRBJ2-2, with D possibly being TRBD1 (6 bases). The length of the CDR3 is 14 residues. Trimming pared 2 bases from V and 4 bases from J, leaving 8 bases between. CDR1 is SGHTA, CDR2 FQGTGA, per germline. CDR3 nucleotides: TGTGCCAGCAGCTTAGTAGGGGGCACCGGGGAGCTGTTTTTT. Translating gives CASSLVGGTGELFF.

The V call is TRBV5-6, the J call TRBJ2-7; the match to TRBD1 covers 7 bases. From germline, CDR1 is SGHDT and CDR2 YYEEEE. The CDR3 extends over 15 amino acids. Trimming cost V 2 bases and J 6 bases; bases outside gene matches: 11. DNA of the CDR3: TGTGCCAGCAGCTTTTGGAGACAGGGTCTCCCCGAGCAGTACTTC. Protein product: CASSFWRQGLPEQYF.

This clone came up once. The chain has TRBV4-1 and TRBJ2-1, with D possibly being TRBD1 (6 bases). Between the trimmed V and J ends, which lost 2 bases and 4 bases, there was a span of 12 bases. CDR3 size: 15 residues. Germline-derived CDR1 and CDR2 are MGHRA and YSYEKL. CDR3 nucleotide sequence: TGCGCCAGCAGCCAACCCAGGGGACCGTACAATGAGCAGTTCTTC. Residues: CASSQPRGPYNEQFF.

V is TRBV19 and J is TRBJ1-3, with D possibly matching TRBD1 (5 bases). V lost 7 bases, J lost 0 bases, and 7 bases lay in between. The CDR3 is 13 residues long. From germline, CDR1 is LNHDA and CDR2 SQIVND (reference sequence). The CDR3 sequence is CASKRGSGNTIYF. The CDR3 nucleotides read TGTGCCAGTAAAAGGGGCTCTGGAAACACCATATATTTT.

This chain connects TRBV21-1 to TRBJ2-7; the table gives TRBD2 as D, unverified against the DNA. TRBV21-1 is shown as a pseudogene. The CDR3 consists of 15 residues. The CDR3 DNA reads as TGTGCCAGCAGCAACGGCGGGGCCAGCTCCTACGAGCAGTACTTC. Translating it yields CASSNGGASSYEQYF.

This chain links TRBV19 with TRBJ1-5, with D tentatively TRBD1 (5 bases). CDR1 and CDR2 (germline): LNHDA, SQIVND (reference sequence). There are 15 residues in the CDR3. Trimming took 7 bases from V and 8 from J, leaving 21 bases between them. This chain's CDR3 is CASNNLQGGREPQHF. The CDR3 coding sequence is TGTGCCAGTAATAATCTCCAGGGAGGGAGGGAGCCCCAGCATTTT.

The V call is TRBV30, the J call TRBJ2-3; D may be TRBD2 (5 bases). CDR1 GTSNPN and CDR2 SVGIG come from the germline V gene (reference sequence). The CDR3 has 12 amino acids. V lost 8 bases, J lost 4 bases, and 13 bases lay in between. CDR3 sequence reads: CARGHSADTQYF. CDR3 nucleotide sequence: TGTGCCCGGGGTCATTCGGCAGATACGCAGTATTTT.